Listed below are T cell receptor beta chains from one sample, sequenced in a study of cytomegalovirus exposure and HLA in healthy donors. Clones were sequenced by immunoSEQ multiplex PCR, and TCRdb holds only the in-frame ones, with some missing. Of more than 110,000 clones in the sample, around 80% are singletons; the top ten hold 2.2%. Sequencing used PBMCs. These receptors all come from a young man in good health and CMV-seronegative. Each CDR3 is given with its conserved first and last residue. D genes are given only for firm matches. For some rows the clone size is stated as once, few or many, or as a class when expanded; others skip it.

.	TRBV13	TRBD2	TRBJ2-7	CASSLDRGGSYEQYF	TGTGCCAGCAGCTTAGACCGGGGGGGTTCCTACGAGCAGTACTTC
.	TRBV2	.	TRBJ2-3	CASSEGRDRRTDTQYF	TGTGCCAGCAGTGAAGGGAGGGACCGACGCACAGATACGCAGTATTTT
.	TRBV7-8	.	TRBJ1-1	CATTAGPGTEAFF	TGTGCCACCACGGCTGGGCCCGGCACTGAAGCTTTCTTT
.	TRBV4-1	.	TRBJ2-7	CASSRTGEYYEQYF	TGCGCCAGCAGCCGAACCGGAGAATACTACGAGCAGTACTTC
.	TRBV7-2	TRBD2	TRBJ2-7	CASSTQRGLTYEQYF	TGTGCCAGCAGCACCCAGCGGGGTCTTACCTACGAGCAGTACTTC
.	TRBV11-2	.	TRBJ2-1	CASSLVRGRFHEQFF	TGTGCCAGCAGCTTAGTGCGGGGGCGCTTCCATGAGCAGTTCTTC
few	TRBV18	TRBD1	TRBJ2-5	CASSSQGQETQYF	TGTGCCAGCTCATCACAGGGGCAAGAGACCCAGTACTTC
.	TRBV2	.	TRBJ2-7	CASSGGEGYEQYF	TGTGCCAGCAGCGGGGGTGAGGGCTACGAGCAGTACTTC
.	TRBV29-1	.	TRBJ1-5	CSVSGSLDQPQNF	TGCAGCGTGAGCGGGAGCCTGGATCAGCCCCAGAATTTT
.	TRBV4-1	.	TRBJ1-2	CASSQEARAWGYTF	TGCGCCAGCAGCCAAGAAGCCAGGGCGTGGGGCTACACCTTC
.	TRBV5-1	TRBD2	TRBJ2-7	CASSLYRREGPYEQYF	TGCGCCAGCAGCTTGTATAGGCGGGAGGGCCCCTACGAGCAGTACTTC
few	TRBV6-1	TRBD2	TRBJ2-3	CASSDQTSGRGDTQYF	TGTGCCAGCAGTGATCAGACTAGCGGGAGGGGAGATACGCAGTATTTT
.	TRBV5-4	.	TRBJ2-5	CASSLDSGQETQYF	TGTGCCAGCAGCTTGGATAGCGGCCAAGAGACCCAGTACTTC
.	TRBV28	TRBD1	TRBJ1-1	CASSGDRGTEAFF	TGTGCCAGCAGCGGGGACAGGGGGACTGAAGCTTTCTTT
.	TRBV7-2	.	TRBJ2-7	CASSLQNDRSYEQYF	TGTGCCAGCAGCCTACAAAACGACAGATCCTACGAGCAGTACTTC
.	TRBV29-1	TRBD1	TRBJ2-6	CSAGQGAASGANVLTF	TGCAGCGCAGGACAGGGGGCGGCCTCTGGGGCCAACGTCCTGACTTTC
.	TRBV29-1	.	TRBJ1-1	CSVADRALGTEAFF	TGCAGCGTTGCCGACAGAGCTCTAGGAACTGAAGCTTTCTTT
.	TRBV21-1	.	TRBJ2-7	CASSKIRLVIAGGSEQYF	TGTGCCAGCAGCAAAATACGTCTCGTGATAGCGGGAGGTTCCGAGCAGTACTTC
.	TRBV7-2	.	TRBJ2-7	CASSNKGAGEQYF	TGTGCCAGCAGTAATAAGGGCGCGGGGGAGCAGTACTTC
.	TRBV19	TRBD1	TRBJ2-2	CASTRGASGQGIGELFF	TGTGCCAGTACCCGCGGCGCCTCGGGACAGGGGATCGGGGAGCTGTTTTTT
.	TRBV6-5	.	TRBJ1-1	CASRATENTEAFF	TGTGCCAGCAGAGCTACAGAGAACACTGAAGCTTTCTTT
few	TRBV15	.	TRBJ2-1	CATSRVAGANEQFF	TGTGCCACCAGCAGAGTTGCAGGGGCCAATGAGCAGTTCTTC
.	TRBV28	.	TRBJ1-5	CASSLSPGNQPQHF	TGTGCCAGCAGTTTATCCCCAGGGAATCAGCCCCAGCATTTT
.	TRBV11-2	TRBD2	TRBJ2-3	CASSFSSGSTDTQYF	TGTGCCAGCAGCTTCTCTAGCGGGAGCACAGATACGCAGTATTTT
.	TRBV6-4	.	TRBJ1-5	CASSDSARESWQPQHF	TGTGCCAGCAGTGACTCAGCAAGGGAGAGTTGGCAGCCCCAGCATTTT
.	TRBV28	.	TRBJ1-2	CASTANYGYTF	TGTGCCAGCACTGCTAACTATGGCTACACCTTC
.	TRBV2	TRBD1	TRBJ2-2	CASRQGANTGELFF	TGTGCCAGCAGGCAGGGGGCGAACACCGGGGAGCTGTTTTTT
.	TRBV11-2	TRBD1	TRBJ2-7	CASSRKGAPYEQYF	TGTGCCAGCAGCAGAAAGGGGGCCCCCTACGAGCAGTACTTC
.	TRBV6-5	TRBD1	TRBJ2-7	CASSPQGAISYEQYF	TGTGCCAGCAGTCCGCAGGGGGCTATATCCTACGAGCAGTACTTC
.	TRBV5-1	TRBD2	TRBJ2-1	CASSLVIGLATDEQFF	TGCGCCAGCAGCTTGGTTATCGGACTAGCGACCGATGAGCAGTTCTTC
.	TRBV10-3	.	TRBJ1-4	CAIRPGSTTNEKLFF	TGTGCCATCCGGCCTGGGAGTACAACTAATGAAAAACTGTTTTTT
few	TRBV18	.	TRBJ2-5	CASSPRGETQYF	TGTGCCAGCTCCCCAAGGGGGGAGACCCAGTACTTC
.	TRBV11-3	TRBD1	TRBJ1-1	CASSAGQGLAFF	TGTGCCAGCAGCGCTGGACAGGGCCTAGCTTTCTTT
.	TRBV28	.	TRBJ2-7	CASRTQGRYEQYF	TGTGCCAGTAGAACTCAGGGGCGCTACGAGCAGTACTTC
few	TRBV7-9	TRBD1	TRBJ2-1	CASRKTGSSYNEQFF	TGTGCCAGCAGAAAGACAGGGAGCTCCTACAATGAGCAGTTCTTC
.	TRBV6-6	.	TRBJ2-5	CASSIHRDTAQETQYF	TGTGCCAGCAGTATACACCGGGATACCGCCCAAGAGACCCAGTACTTC
.	TRBV7-9	.	TRBJ2-7	CASSPDSYYEQYF	TGTGCCAGCAGCCCGGACAGCTACTACGAGCAGTACTTC
.	TRBV2	TRBD1	TRBJ1-1	CASEGAGNTEAFF	TGTGCCAGCGAGGGGGCAGGGAACACTGAAGCTTTCTTT
.	TRBV29-1	.	TRBJ1-5	CSVVPTNRNPNQPQHF	TGCAGCGTTGTCCCAACCAACAGAAACCCAAATCAGCCCCAGCATTTT
.	TRBV30	.	TRBJ2-3	CAWSPGSTDTQYF	TGTGCCTGGAGTCCGGGGAGCACAGATACGCAGTATTTT
few	TRBV19	TRBD1	TRBJ1-1	CASSGTGTFKNTEAFF	TGTGCCAGTTCGGGGACAGGAACCTTTAAGAACACTGAAGCTTTCTTT
.	TRBV6-1	.	TRBJ1-1	CASSEPPGRNTEAFF	TGTGCCAGCAGTGAACCCCCGGGAAGGAACACTGAAGCTTTCTTT